One sample yielded the 17 T cell receptor beta chains listed below, sequenced in a study of blood T cell repertoires in COVID-19. TCRdb's copy holds only in-frame clones and misses some; the assay was immunoSEQ multiplex PCR. The repertoire holds 150,000 to 200,000 clones, roughly 93% seen once, with roughly 2.1% in the top ten. The sequencing input was peripheral blood. Receptors were obtained from a woman aged 55-69 years with COVID-19, enrolled during active disease.

The chain links TRBV9 to TRBJ2-7; D is possibly TRBD1 (5 bases). This CDR3 contains 15 residues. Between the trimmed V and J ends, which lost 5 bases and 2 bases, there was a span of 17 bases. The germline CDR1 and CDR2 sequences are SGDLS and YYNGEE. The CDR3 DNA reads TGTGCCAGCAGTAAAGGGGTGGCAGCAACCTACGAGCAGTACTTC. Amino acid sequence: CASSKGVAATYEQYF. The entire variable domain, with the rest obtained from reference TRBV9 and TRBJ2-7, is as follows: DSGVTQTPKHLITATGQRVTLRCSPRSGDLSVYWYQQSLDQGLQFLIQYYNGEERAKGNILERFSAQQFPDLHSELNLSSLELGDSALYFCASSKGVAATYEQYFGPGTRLTVT.

CDR3 amino acids: CSVVRTAKETQYF. The CDR3 region has the DNA TGCAGCGTTGTGAGGACAGCCAAAGAGACCCAGTACTTC. The chain carries TRBV29-1 and TRBJ2-5, with D tentatively TRBD1 (6 bases). V was shortened by 4 bases and J by 3 bases, with 12 bases between the two germline ends. Germline V gene data show CDR1 as SQVTM and CDR2 as ANQGSEA. This CDR3 has 13 residues.

The chain uses TRBV6-5 and TRBJ1-4; the match to TRBD1 covers 7 bases. CDR1 is MNHEY, CDR2 SVGAGI, per germline. The junction had 9 bases not matched to a gene; V was cut back by 6 bases and J by 8 bases. The CDR3 spans 14 residues. The CDR3 DNA reads as TGTGCCAGCAGGGAGACAGGGTTAGGGGAAAAACTGTTTTTT. Encoded protein: CASRETGLGEKLFF.

The rearrangement links TRBV19 to TRBJ1-4, with 7 positions matching TRBD1. V trimming: 5 bases; J trimming: 6 bases; junction bases outside the gene matches: 9. The CDR3 is made up of 15 amino acids. CDR1 and CDR2 (germline): LNHDA, SQIVND (reference sequence). CDR3 in DNA: TGTGCCAGTAGTTTACGACAGGGTATTTATGAAAAACTGTTTTTT. Protein sequence: CASSLRQGIYEKLFF.

The chain has TRBV10-3 and TRBJ2-2; 7 positions match TRBD1. Germline V gives CDR1 ENHRY, CDR2 SYGVKD. The CDR3 spans 14 residues. V lost 11 bases and J lost 1; bases outside the gene matches: 7. The CDR3 nucleotides read TGTGCCTCAACAGGGGTAGAGAACACCGGGGAGCTGTTTTTT. It encodes CASTGVENTGELFF.

This chain connects TRBV11-2 to TRBJ1-6, with unresolved D. Germline CDR1 is SGHAT and CDR2 is FQNNGV. The V end lost 1 base, the J end lost 12 bases, and 16 bases lay between the germline ends. The CDR3 runs 15 residues. For the CDR3, the DNA is TGTGCCAGCAGCTTAGCCGGAGGGCCGGTTAGACCCCTCCACTTT. Encoded protein: CASSLAGGPVRPLHF.

CDR3 DNA: TGTGCCAGCAGCCCCAGACAGGGTCAGCCCCAGCATTTT. It translates to CASSPRQGQPQHF. The chain has TRBV4-2 and TRBJ1-5; 7 positions match TRBD1. Germline V gives CDR1 LGHNA, CDR2 YNFKEQ. This CDR3 has 13 amino acids. V lost 4 bases and J lost 6; bases outside the gene matches: 3.

This chain joins TRBV19 and TRBJ1-2; 8 bases match TRBD1. The germline gives CDR1 LNHDA, CDR2 SQIVND (reference sequence). The CDR3 consists of 15 residues. The J segment lost 0 bases and the V segment lost 5 bases, leaving 5 bases of the junction unmatched. Here the CDR3 DNA reads TGTGCCAGTAGTCTGACAGGGGAACCTAACTATGGCTACACCTTC. Its translation is CASSLTGEPNYGYTF.

This chain links TRBV5-1 with TRBJ1-3, with TRBD1 as a possible D gene (6 bases). The CDR3 has 15 residues. With 0 bases removed from V and 4 bases from J, the gap between germline ends came to 11 bases. Germline V gives CDR1 SGHRS, CDR2 YFSETQ. The CDR3 nucleotides are TGCGCCAGCAGCTTGGTTTCAGGACAGGGAAACACCATATATTTT. It encodes CASSLVSGQGNTIYF. Based on the CDR3 plus reference TRBV5-1 and TRBJ1-3, the full variable domain is KAGVTQTPRYLIKTRGQQVTLSCSPISGHRSVSWYQQTPGQGLQFLFEYFSETQRNKGNFPGRFSGRQFSNSRSEMNVSTLELGDSALYLCASSLVSGQGNTIYFGEGSWLTVV.

This clone was found once. The chain recombines TRBV6-5 with TRBJ1-2, with 8 nucleotides matching TRBD1. Germline V gene lookup returns CDR1 MNHEY and CDR2 SVGAGI. CDR3 length: 13 residues. The J segment lost 8 bases and the V segment lost 6 bases, leaving 8 bases of the junction unmatched. CDR3 loop: CASRRTGIGGYTF. The CDR3 nucleotides are TGTGCCAGCAGGAGGACAGGGATCGGCGGCTACACCTTC.

The rearrangement uses TRBV3-1 (or the pseudogene TRBV3-2) and TRBJ2-4; the D gene is possibly TRBD1 (5 bases). Germline lookup yields CDR1 LGHDT and CDR2 YNNKEL (reference sequence). This CDR3 has 15 amino acids. Trimming took 3 bases from V and 0 from J, leaving 9 bases between them. The CDR3 DNA is TGTGCCAGCAGCCAGATTACAGGAGCCAAAAACATTCAGTACTTC. This sequence encodes CASSQITGAKNIQYF.

This chain joins TRBV4-3 and TRBJ2-7; 8 nucleotides match TRBD2. This CDR3 is 16 amino acids long. J gave up 2 bases and V 1 base, and 7 bases lay outside the gene matches. Germline V gene lookup returns CDR1 LGHNA and CDR2 YSLEER. The CDR3, as DNA: TGCGCCAGCAGCCAAGGGAGGGCGCGGGGGGCCTACGAGCAGTACTTC. Amino acid sequence: CASSQGRARGAYEQYF.

The gene calls are TRBV30 and TRBJ2-2, with D uncertain. Germline CDR1 and CDR2: GTSNPN and SVGIG (reference sequence). V lost 4 bases to trimming and J lost 6 bases, with 9 bases between them. The CDR3 has 12 residues. The CDR3 DNA is TGTGCCTGGACCACCGAGTCCGGGGAGCTGTTTTTT. Translated: CAWTTESGELFF.

This clone was counted only a few times. The chain uses TRBV4-3 and TRBJ1-4, with D possibly being TRBD1 (5 bases). Trimming shortened V by 4 bases and J by 1 base, and 13 bases separated the two germline ends. The CDR3 has 16 amino acids. From germline, CDR1 is LGHNA and CDR2 YSLEER. This chain's CDR3 is CASSLSKGETNEKLFF. The CDR3 region has the DNA TGCGCCAGCAGCCTCAGTAAAGGGGAAACTAATGAAAAACTGTTTTTT.

The chain uses TRBV7-9 and TRBJ1-5, with D unclear. CDR1 is SEHNR and CDR2 is FQNEAQ in the germline V gene (reference sequence). Trimming removed 1 base from V and 0 bases from J, with 16 bases in between. The CDR3 has 18 amino acids. Here the CDR3 reads CASSLGYPAGYSNQPQHF. The CDR3 nucleotides are TGTGCCAGCAGCTTAGGGTACCCAGCGGGATATAGCAATCAGCCCCAGCATTTT.

This chain joins TRBV5-8 and TRBJ1-2; D remains ambiguous. The V gene lost 1 base and the J gene lost 1 base, with 11 bases spanning the gap. Germline CDR1 and CDR2: SGHTS and YDEGEE. This CDR3 has 15 residues. The chain's CDR3 is CASSLLAILNYGYTF. DNA of the CDR3: TGTGCCAGCAGCTTGCTCGCCATACTTAACTATGGCTACACCTTC.

The chain is built from TRBV15 and TRBJ1-2, with D unresolved. The germline V gene encodes CDR1 LNHNV and CDR2 YYDKDF (reference sequence). The CDR3 is 14 residues long. Trimming took off 0 bases at V and 5 bases at J, with 10 bases between the two ends. This chain's CDR3 is CATSRDRFRYGYTF. The CDR3 DNA follows: TGTGCCACCAGCAGAGACAGGTTTCGGTATGGCTACACCTTC.